These 27 T cell receptor beta chains came from one sample sequenced in a study of blood T cell repertoires in COVID-19. Produced via immunoSEQ multiplex PCR; TCRdb's table is partial and in-frame only. Here the sample spans 210,000 or so clones, 80% to 90% being singletons. The sample consisted of peripheral blood. Receptors were obtained from a man aged 50 or older with acute or convalescent COVID-19.

The chain employs TRBV27 and TRBJ2-6, with 8 bases fitting TRBD1. Germline V gene lookup returns CDR1 MNHEY and CDR2 SMNVEV (reference sequence). There are 19 residues in the CDR3. Trimming at V came to 2 bases and at J to 0 bases, leaving 9 bases not matched to a gene. CDR3: CASSLEYRTGSSGANVLTF. In nucleotides, the CDR3 is TGTGCCAGCAGTTTAGAGTATAGGACAGGGAGCTCTGGGGCCAACGTCCTGACTTTC.

The rearrangement links TRBV10-3 to TRBJ1-1; D might be TRBD1 (6 bases). The V gene lost 6 bases and the J gene lost 7 bases, with 15 bases spanning the gap. The germline gives CDR1 ENHRY, CDR2 SYGVKD. CDR3 length equals 13 residues. CDR3 bases: TGTGCCATCAGGCCAGGGGTTTCGGGTGAAGCTTTCTTT. Protein sequence: CAIRPGVSGEAFF.

The rearrangement links TRBV5-5 to TRBJ1-1; D possibly corresponds to TRBD1 (5 bases). Germline V CDR1 and CDR2: SGHKS, YYEKEE (reference sequence). V shed 6 bases and J shed 8 bases, with 11 bases lying between them. The CDR3 covers 11 residues. The CDR3 is CASIRGSEAFF. The CDR3 nucleotides read TGTGCCAGCATCCGGGGGTCGGAAGCTTTCTTT.

The gene calls are TRBV6-5 and TRBJ1-4, with 8 positions matching TRBD1. In germline, CDR1 is MNHEY, CDR2 SVGAGI. V dropped 0 bases and J dropped 7; count of bases not matched to a gene: 7. The length of the CDR3 is 16 residues. The CDR3 is CASSYSIGTGGEKLFF. The CDR3 DNA reads TGTGCCAGCAGTTACTCGATTGGGACAGGTGGTGAAAAACTGTTTTTT.

The chain employs TRBV7-9 and TRBJ1-1, with D possibly TRBD1 on 5 matching bases. Between the trimmed V and J ends, which lost 5 bases and 6 bases, there was a span of 19 bases. CDR1 is SEHNR, CDR2 FQNEAQ, per germline (reference sequence). This CDR3 is built from 15 residues. This chain's CDR3 is CASSPGPNQGAEAFF. CDR3 DNA sequence: TGTGCCAGCAGCCCTGGGCCTAACCAAGGGGCTGAAGCTTTCTTT.

This sequence joins TRBV19 and TRBJ1-2, with TRBD1 identical over 9 bases. The germline gives CDR1 LNHDA, CDR2 SQIVND (reference sequence). The CDR3 runs 15 residues. V was pared by 3 bases and J by 2 bases, with 4 bases of the junction left unmatched. The CDR3 sequence: CASSIPGQGNYGYTF. The DNA for the CDR3 is TGTGCCAGTAGTATCCCCGGACAGGGGAACTATGGCTACACCTTC. Using reference TRBV19 and TRBJ1-2 for the parts outside the CDR3, the full variable domain is DGGITQSPKYLFRKEGQNVTLSCEQNLNHDAMYWYRQDPGQGLRLIYYSQIVNDFQKGDIAEGYSVSREKKESFPLTVTSAQKNPTAFYLCASSIPGQGNYGYTFGSGTRLTVV.

This chain connects TRBV2 to TRBJ1-2; D uncertain. Germline CDR1 is SNHLY and CDR2 is FYNNEI. The CDR3 covers 13 residues. V lost 3 bases and J 8 bases, leaving 13 bases between the germline ends. The CDR3 is CASSETLANGYTF. The CDR3 DNA reads TGTGCCAGCAGTGAGACACTTGCTAACGGCTACACCTTC.

The rearrangement uses TRBV2 and TRBJ1-4; 7 nucleotides line up with TRBD1. Per germline, CDR1 SNHLY and CDR2 FYNNEI. After removal of 4 bases from V and 6 bases from J, the junction contained 8 bases not matched to a gene. This CDR3 contains 15 residues. The DNA for the CDR3 is TGTGCCAGCAGTGGCGGTGGCAGGGGGTATGAAAAACTGTTTTTT. This codes for CASSGGGRGYEKLFF.

The rearrangement links TRBV5-1 to TRBJ1-4, with TRBD1 matching 9 bases. Germline CDR1 reads SGHRS; CDR2 reads YFSETQ. V shed 3 bases, J shed 4 bases, and the junction held 4 bases outside the gene matches. This CDR3 spans 15 amino acids. The CDR3 nucleotides are TGCGCCAGCAGCTCGGGACAGGGAAATAATGAAAAACTGTTTTTT. Its translation is CASSSGQGNNEKLFF.

This clone was counted only a few times. V usage is TRBV4-2 and J usage is TRBJ1-1, with 8 bases identical to TRBD1. The CDR3 runs to 15 residues. The V segment lost 1 base and the J segment 3 bases; nucleotides outside the gene matches: 4. CDR1 LGHNA and CDR2 YNFKEQ come from the germline V gene. CDR3 sequence: CASSQAQGADTEAFF. In DNA, the CDR3 is TGTGCCAGCAGCCAAGCCCAGGGGGCTGACACTGAAGCTTTCTTT.

With regard to this clone: The identical CDR3 is also encoded by other nucleotide sequences in the sample. The chain recombines TRBV5-1 with TRBJ1-1; D may be TRBD1 (5 bases). The CDR3 has 14 residues. CDR1 is SGHRS, CDR2 YFSETQ, per germline. V lost 0 bases, J lost 1 base, and 7 bases lay in between. CDR3 in DNA: TGCGCCAGCAGCTTGGTGCAGGGGAACACTGAAGCTTTCTTT. It codes for CASSLVQGNTEAFF.

V gene TRBV7-3 combines with J gene TRBJ2-3; D is ambiguous. The CDR3 sequence is 13 residues long. V dropped 5 bases and J dropped 0 bases, with 6 bases sitting between them. Germline V gene data show CDR1 as SGHTA and CDR2 as FQGTGA. The CDR3 DNA sequence: TGTGCCAGCAGCCAAGCCAGCACAGATACGCAGTATTTT. Amino acids: CASSQASTDTQYF.

In DNA form, the CDR3 reads TGCGCCAGCAGCCAATTCAAGCTTCTGGGACTAGCGGACACAGATACGCAGTATTTT. It is translated as CASSQFKLLGLADTDTQYF. V usage is TRBV4-1 and J usage is TRBJ2-3; 11 bases are shared with TRBD2. V lost 2 bases, J lost 2 bases, and 12 bases stayed unmatched. The CDR3 runs 19 residues. The germline V gene has CDR1 MGHRA and CDR2 YSYEKL.

The chain carries TRBV18 and TRBJ1-5; TRBD1 agrees at 9 bases. The CDR3 is 15 residues long. CDR1 is KGHSH and CDR2 is LQKENI in the germline V gene. V dropped 6 bases and J dropped 3; count of bases not matched to a gene: 6. Here the CDR3 DNA reads TGTGCCAGCTCGAAGGGACAGGGAGACAATCAGCCCCAGCATTTT. Translating it yields CASSKGQGDNQPQHF.

The V call is TRBV4-1, the J call TRBJ1-6; D unclear. The germline V gene has CDR1 MGHRA and CDR2 YSYEKL. Trimming shortened V by 0 bases and J by 3 bases, and 12 bases separated the two germline ends. CDR3 size: 17 residues. The CDR3 loop reads CASSQDLEVNYNSPLHF. The CDR3 DNA sequence: TGCGCCAGCAGCCAAGATCTCGAGGTAAACTATAATTCACCCCTCCACTTT.

The chain uses TRBV4-1 and TRBJ1-2; D is ambiguous. CDR3 length: 18 residues. The germline CDR1 and CDR2 sequences are MGHRA and YSYEKL. Trimming shortened V by 0 bases and J by 0 bases, and 17 bases separated the two germline ends. The CDR3 reads CASSQEVPNLLANYGYTF. The CDR3 DNA is TGCGCCAGCAGCCAAGAGGTCCCCAACCTGTTAGCTAACTATGGCTACACCTTC.

V usage is TRBV5-4 and J usage is TRBJ2-1, with TRBD1 identical over 8 bases. The CDR3 contains 16 residues. The V segment lost 1 base and the J segment 4 bases; nucleotides outside the gene matches: 7. Germline loops: CDR1 SGHNT, CDR2 YYREEE (reference sequence). The CDR3 region is CASSLPGDRMYNEQFF. In DNA, the CDR3 is TGTGCCAGCAGCTTGCCTGGGGACAGGATGTACAATGAGCAGTTCTTC.

This clone was observed a few times. Distinct nucleotide sequences in the sample also encode this CDR3. The gene calls are TRBV11-3 and TRBJ1-1; D perhaps matches TRBD1 (5 bases). CDR1 is SGHNT and CDR2 is YENEEA in the germline V gene. The CDR3 sequence is 13 residues long. Trimming took 5 bases from V and 1 from J, leaving 8 bases between them. The CDR3 loop reads CASSLTGNTEAFF. The DNA of the CDR3 is TGTGCCAGCAGCCTAACAGGGAACACTGAAGCTTTCTTT. Looking up the rest from reference TRBV11-3 and TRBJ1-1 gives the full variable domain: EAGVVQSPRYKIIEKKQPVAFWCNPISGHNTLYWYLQNLGQGPELLIRYENEEAVDDSQLPKDRFSAERLKGVDSTLKIQPAELGDSAVYLCASSLTGNTEAFFGQGTRLTVV.

The chain is built from TRBV14 and TRBJ2-1; D is unresolved. The CDR3 loop spans 17 amino acids. Trimming removed 0 bases from V and 8 bases from J, with 20 bases in between. The germline V gene encodes CDR1 SGHDN and CDR2 FVKESK. This chain's CDR3 is CASSQDRLSTSLDEQFF. The CDR3 DNA is TGTGCCAGCAGCCAAGATCGGTTGTCCACGTCCTTGGATGAGCAGTTCTTC.

The gene calls are TRBV14 and TRBJ1-6, with D possibly being TRBD1 (5 bases). The germline CDR1 and CDR2 sequences are SGHDN and FVKESK. The CDR3 consists of 17 residues. Trimming took 0 bases from V and 7 from J, leaving 16 bases between them. CDR3 amino acids: CASSQDGGSRRNSPLHF. CDR3 DNA sequence: TGTGCCAGCAGCCAAGATGGGGGGTCACGGAGGAATTCACCCCTCCACTTT.

The chain links TRBV10-3 to TRBJ1-2; 9 nucleotides line up with TRBD1. The junction had 5 bases not matched to a gene; V was cut back by 4 bases and J by 2 bases. CDR3 length: 15 amino acids. The V gene's germline CDR1 is ENHRY and CDR2 SYGVKD. The CDR3 DNA reads as TGTGCCATCAGTGTGGGACAGGGAACCAACTATGGCTACACCTTC. Amino acids: CAISVGQGTNYGYTF.

The chain uses TRBV5-6 and TRBJ2-7, with 12 bases aligning to TRBD1. This CDR3 has 14 residues. V was pared by 4 bases and J by 6 bases, with 5 bases of the junction left unmatched. The germline CDR1 and CDR2 sequences are SGHDT and YYEEEE. The CDR3 sequence: CASSQGQGAFEQYF. The DNA of the CDR3 is TGTGCCAGCAGCCAGGGACAGGGGGCGTTCGAGCAGTACTTC.

The rearrangement uses TRBV6-6 and TRBJ1-2; D possibly corresponds to TRBD1 (5 bases). Per germline, CDR1 MNHNY and CDR2 SVGAGI (reference sequence). This CDR3 is built from 15 residues. Trimming removed 2 bases at V and 3 bases at J, with 13 bases between. CDR3 nucleotides: TGTGCCAGCAGTTACGGCCAGGGCAGGGACTATGGCTACACCTTC. Protein sequence: CASSYGQGRDYGYTF.

The chain combines TRBV6-5 with TRBJ1-3; D call uncertain. Germline V gene lookup returns CDR1 MNHEY and CDR2 SVGAGI. This CDR3 is 15 amino acids long. Deletions cut 4 bases from V and 0 bases from J, with 10 bases between. This CDR3 reads CASSWQAGSGNTIYF. The CDR3 DNA follows: TGTGCCAGCAGTTGGCAGGCCGGCTCTGGAAACACCATATATTTT.

The chain uses TRBV2 and TRBJ2-3, with TRBD1 identical over 8 bases. Germline trimming cut 11 bases from V and 2 bases from J; bases unmatched to any gene: 9. The CDR3 sequence is 14 residues long. Per the germline V gene, CDR1 is SNHLY and CDR2 is FYNNEI. Written as DNA, the CDR3 is TGTGCCCAAGCACGGACAGGGACCACAGATACGCAGTATTTT. The encoded protein is CAQARTGTTDTQYF.

This clone was found a few times. J is TRBJ1-2 and V is TRBV14; D is unclear. The CDR3 is 15 residues long. V shed 1 base and J shed 2 bases, with 11 bases lying between them. Germline values: CDR1 SGHDN, CDR2 FVKESK. The CDR3 sequence is CASSQVVGSNYGYTF. In nucleotides, the CDR3 is TGTGCCAGCAGCCAAGTAGTGGGGAGCAACTATGGCTACACCTTC.

In its sample, this clone was seen a few times. This chain joins TRBV2 and TRBJ1-2; possible D gene TRBD1, 5 bases. The CDR3 has 12 residues. V was shortened by 8 bases and J by 6 bases, with 13 bases between the two germline ends. Germline V gene sequence: CDR1 SNHLY, CDR2 FYNNEI. CDR3: CASQRGIDGYTF. The CDR3 DNA is TGTGCCAGCCAAAGGGGTATTGATGGCTACACCTTC. The complete variable domain, with remaining parts taken from reference TRBV2 and TRBJ1-2, reads EPEVTQTPSHQVTQMGQEVILRCVPISNHLYFYWYRQILGQKVEFLVSFYNNEISEKSEIFDDQFSVERPDGSNFTLKIRSTKLEDSAMYFCASQRGIDGYTFGSGTRLTVV.